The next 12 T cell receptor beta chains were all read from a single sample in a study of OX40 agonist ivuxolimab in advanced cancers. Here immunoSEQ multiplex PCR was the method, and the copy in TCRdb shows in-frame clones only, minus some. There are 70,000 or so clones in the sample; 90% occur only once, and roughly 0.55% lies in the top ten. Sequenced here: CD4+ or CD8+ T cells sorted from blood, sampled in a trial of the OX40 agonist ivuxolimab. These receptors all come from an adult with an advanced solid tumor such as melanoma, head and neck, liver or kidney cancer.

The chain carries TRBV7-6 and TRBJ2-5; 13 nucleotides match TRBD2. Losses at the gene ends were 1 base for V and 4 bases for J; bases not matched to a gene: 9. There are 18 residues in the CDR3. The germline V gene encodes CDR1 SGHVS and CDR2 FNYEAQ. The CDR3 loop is CASSLGGLAGSRGETQYF. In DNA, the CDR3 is TGTGCCAGCAGCTTAGGGGGACTAGCGGGATCCCGCGGAGAGACCCAGTACTTC.

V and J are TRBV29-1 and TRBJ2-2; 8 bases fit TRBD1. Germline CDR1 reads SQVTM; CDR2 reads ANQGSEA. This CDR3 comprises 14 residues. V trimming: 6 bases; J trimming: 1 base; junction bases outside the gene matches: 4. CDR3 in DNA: TGCAGCGTCACAGGGGGATTGAACACCGGGGAGCTGTTTTTT. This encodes CSVTGGLNTGELFF.

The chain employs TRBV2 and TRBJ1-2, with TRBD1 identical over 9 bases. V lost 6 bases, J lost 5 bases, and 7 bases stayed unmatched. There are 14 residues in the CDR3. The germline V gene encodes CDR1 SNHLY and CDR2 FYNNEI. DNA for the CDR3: TGTGCCAGCAGCCACAGGGGGCTGGTTTATGGCTACACCTTC. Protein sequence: CASSHRGLVYGYTF.

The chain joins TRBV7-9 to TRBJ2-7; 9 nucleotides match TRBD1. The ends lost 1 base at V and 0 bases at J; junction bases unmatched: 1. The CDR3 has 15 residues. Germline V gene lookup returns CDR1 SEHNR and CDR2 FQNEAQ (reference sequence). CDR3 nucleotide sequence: TGTGCCAGCAGCTTAGGGGGACAGGGCTCCTACGAGCAGTACTTC. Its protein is CASSLGGQGSYEQYF.

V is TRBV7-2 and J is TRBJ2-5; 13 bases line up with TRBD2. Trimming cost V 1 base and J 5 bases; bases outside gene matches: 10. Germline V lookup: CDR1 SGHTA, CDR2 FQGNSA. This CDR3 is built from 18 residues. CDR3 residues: CASSLDPGLAGVSETQYF. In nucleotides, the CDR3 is TGTGCCAGCAGCTTAGACCCCGGACTAGCGGGAGTAAGTGAGACCCAGTACTTC.

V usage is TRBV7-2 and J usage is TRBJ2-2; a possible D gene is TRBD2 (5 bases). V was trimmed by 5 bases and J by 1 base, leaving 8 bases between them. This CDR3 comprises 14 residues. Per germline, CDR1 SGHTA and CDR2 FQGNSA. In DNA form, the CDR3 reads TGTGCCAGCAGCCCGGACTTGAACACCGGGGAGCTGTTTTTT. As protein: CASSPDLNTGELFF. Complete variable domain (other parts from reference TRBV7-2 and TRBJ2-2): GAGVSQSPSNKVTEKGKDVELRCDPISGHTALYWYRQSLGQGLEFLIYFQGNSAPDKSGLPSDRFSAERTGGSVSTLTIQRTQQEDSAVYLCASSPDLNTGELFFGEGSRLTVL.

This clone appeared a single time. The CDR3 spells CASRTSADTQYF. The CDR3 DNA reads TGTGCCAGCCGAACTAGTGCAGATACGCAGTATTTT. The chain recombines TRBV2 with TRBJ2-3, with D possibly TRBD2 on 5 matching bases. The CDR3 sequence is 12 residues long. Germline lookup yields CDR1 SNHLY and CDR2 FYNNEI. With 8 bases removed from V and 4 bases from J, the gap between germline ends came to 10 bases. The full variable domain, with the rest looked up from reference TRBV2 and TRBJ2-3, is EPEVTQTPSHQVTQMGQEVILRCVPISNHLYFYWYRQILGQKVEFLVSFYNNEISEKSEIFDDQFSVERPDGSNFTLKIRSTKLEDSAMYFCASRTSADTQYFGPGTRLTVL.

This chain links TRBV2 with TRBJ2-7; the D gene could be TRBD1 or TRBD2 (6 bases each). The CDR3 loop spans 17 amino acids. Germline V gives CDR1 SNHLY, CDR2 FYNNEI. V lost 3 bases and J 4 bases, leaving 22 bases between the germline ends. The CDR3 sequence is CASSDGFFGGQEYEQYF. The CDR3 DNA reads TGTGCCAGCAGTGACGGGTTTTTTGGGGGGCAGGAATACGAGCAGTACTTC. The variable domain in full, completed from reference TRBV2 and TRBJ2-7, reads EPEVTQTPSHQVTQMGQEVILRCVPISNHLYFYWYRQILGQKVEFLVSFYNNEISEKSEIFDDQFSVERPDGSNFTLKIRSTKLEDSAMYFCASSDGFFGGQEYEQYFGPGTRLTVT.

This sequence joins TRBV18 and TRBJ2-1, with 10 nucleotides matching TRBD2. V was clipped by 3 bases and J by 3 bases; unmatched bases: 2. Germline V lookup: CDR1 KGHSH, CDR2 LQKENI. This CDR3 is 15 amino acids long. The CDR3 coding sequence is TGTGCCAGCTCACCTTGGACTAGCGGCTACAATGAGCAGTTCTTC. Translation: CASSPWTSGYNEQFF.

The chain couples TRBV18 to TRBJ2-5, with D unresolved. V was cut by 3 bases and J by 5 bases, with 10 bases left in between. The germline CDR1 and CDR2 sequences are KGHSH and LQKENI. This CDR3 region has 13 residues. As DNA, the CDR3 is TGTGCCAGCTCACCGACTGCCGCCGAGACCCAGTACTTC. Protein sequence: CASSPTAAETQYF.

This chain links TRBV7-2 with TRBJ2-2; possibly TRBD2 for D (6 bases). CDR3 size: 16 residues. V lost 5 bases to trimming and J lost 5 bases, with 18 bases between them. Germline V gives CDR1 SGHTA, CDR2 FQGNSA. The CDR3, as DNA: TGTGCCAGCAGCACCCCGACTAGGGTTCCGACCGGGGAGCTGTTTTTT. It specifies CASSTPTRVPTGELFF.

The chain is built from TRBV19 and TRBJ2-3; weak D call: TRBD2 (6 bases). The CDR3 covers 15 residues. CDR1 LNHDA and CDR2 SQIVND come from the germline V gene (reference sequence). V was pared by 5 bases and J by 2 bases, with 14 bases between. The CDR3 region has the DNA TGTGCCAGTAGTGTATTAGCGGAGGTCACAGATACGCAGTATTTT. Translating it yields CASSVLAEVTDTQYF.